The source of this T cell receptor (beta chain) is a study of cytomegalovirus exposure and HLA in healthy donors. Worth noting for this clone: The antigen is unknown.

Amplification used 60 Vbeta primers and 13 Jbeta primers. Repertoires were generated with immunoSEQ multiplex PCR, while TCRdb's copy carries only in-frame clones and drops some. Found here are roughly 150,000 clones, roughly 70% of them singletons; the top ten hold about 2%. CDR1 is ENHRY, CDR2 SYGVKD, per germline. This CDR3 contains 13 residues. V dropped 0 bases and J dropped 5 bases, with 7 bases sitting between them. Each donor was nominally healthy when sampled (though unrecorded immune exposures were likely). Study-wide results and limits: Later on, a genetic analysis was performed. It linked a missense variant in DCLRE1C with V- and J-gene trimming of TCR beta. As a later analysis revealed, most CMV-associated TCR beta chains appeared HLA-restricted. Common viral pathogens seemed to be connected with several of the most significant clusters, according to a later analysis.

Material for sequencing was PBMCs. The rearrangement uses TRBV10-3 and TRBJ1-1, with a possible D match to TRBD1 (5 bases). The receptor's source is a woman aged 60-70 years in good health and CMV-seropositive. Written as DNA, the CDR3 is TGTGCCATCAGTGAGTCGGAGGGGACTGAAGCTTTCTTT. Amino acid sequence: CAISESEGTEAFF.